This TCR beta chain was obtained from a study of blood T cell repertoires in COVID-19. Study details: T cells, B-cell-depleted T cells, or PBMCs provided the cDNA or gDNA that served as material.

CDR1 and CDR2 from the germline V gene are KGHSH and LQKENI. Germline trimming cut 2 bases from V and 4 bases from J; bases unmatched to any gene: 4. The CDR3 is 15 amino acids. In the authors' methods: From reference gene primer amplification, estimates of nucleated cell counts were derived. TCRdb's table, derived via immunoSEQ multiplex PCR, lists solely in-frame clones and lacks some. V, J and clone size were drawn from that table, and D and trimming were deduced from the DNA. The sample shows under 250,000 clones, roughly 90% of them seen only once. The specimen sequenced was peripheral blood. The receptor was isolated from a man in his sixties who had recovered from COVID-19. The chain recombines TRBV18 with TRBJ2-2, with TRBD2 identical over 7 bases. The CDR3 sequence is CASSPVGGFTGELFF. In DNA form, the CDR3 reads TGTGCCAGCTCACCAGTCGGGGGGTTCACCGGGGAGCTGTTTTTT.